What follows are 19 T cell receptor beta chains derived from one specimen sequenced in a study of cytomegalovirus exposure and HLA in healthy donors. Researchers ran the PCR with 60 Vbeta and 13 Jbeta primers. Profiling relied on immunoSEQ multiplex PCR, and the TCRdb table lists in-frame clones only, not all of them. The table lists 200,000 or so clones, approximately 83% of them singletons. Sequencing input: PBMCs. The receptors here all came from a boy aged 2 to 9 in good health and CMV-seronegative.

The genes are TRBV4-2 and TRBJ1-5, with a tentative D call TRBD1 (5 bases). V lost 0 bases and J lost 3, with 15 bases in between. The germline gives CDR1 LGHNA, CDR2 YNFKEQ. This CDR3 is built from 17 residues. CDR3: CASSQETVGGVNQPQHF. The CDR3, as DNA: TGTGCCAGCAGCCAAGAAACGGTGGGGGGGGTCAATCAGCCCCAGCATTTT.

With respect to this clone: Mismatch with germline at one junction end may stem from a read error. V gene TRBV6-6 combines with J gene TRBJ2-2; TRBD2 aligns across 8 bases. The CDR3 totals 14 residues. CDR1 MNHNY and CDR2 SVGAGI come from the germline V gene (reference sequence). In nucleotides, the CDR3 is TGCCTCGCTCGGGGGGGGGCGAACACCGGGGAGCTGTTTTTT. Translating gives CLARGGANTGELFF.

This clone showed up just once. This chain joins TRBV30 and TRBJ1-2; possibly TRBD1 for D (5 bases). This CDR3 contains 13 residues. CDR1 is GTSNPN, CDR2 SVGIG, per germline (reference sequence). Trimming took 3 bases from V and 6 from J, leaving 14 bases between them. Written as DNA, the CDR3 is TGTGCCTGGAGATCGAGACAGACTCATGGCTACACCTTC. Protein: CAWRSRQTHGYTF.

The genes are TRBV6-1 and TRBJ2-5; possible D gene TRBD1, 5 bases. The CDR3 sequence is 15 residues long. Germline values: CDR1 MNHNS, CDR2 SASEGT. Trimming took 5 bases from V and 2 from J, leaving 15 bases between them. CDR3 residues: CASSTRPDTQETQYF. The CDR3 nucleotides read TGTGCCAGCAGTACCCGTCCGGACACACAAGAGACCCAGTACTTC.

This clone showed up just once. J is TRBJ1-1 and V is TRBV6-5; 7 bases align to TRBD1. CDR1 MNHEY and CDR2 SVGAGI come from the germline V gene. CDR3 size: 13 residues. J was trimmed by 7 bases and V by 6 bases; bases with no gene match: 8. Here the CDR3 reads CASSAGTECEAFF. CDR3 DNA sequence: TGTGCCAGCAGCGCCGGGACAGAATGTGAAGCTTTCTTT.

The rearrangement joins TRBV6-1 to TRBJ2-7, with 7 bases aligning to TRBD2. Trimming at V came to 6 bases and at J to 0 bases, leaving 2 bases not matched to a gene. Germline values: CDR1 MNHNS, CDR2 SASEGT. The CDR3 is 13 amino acids. For the CDR3, the DNA is TGTGCCAGCAGCGGGAGGAGCTCCTACGAGCAGTACTTC. Amino acid sequence: CASSGRSSYEQYF.

The chain is built from TRBV5-4 and TRBJ2-7; 8 bases line up with TRBD1. Germline V gene lookup returns CDR1 SGHNT and CDR2 YYREEE (reference sequence). After removal of 3 bases from V and 5 bases from J, the junction contained 4 bases not matched to a gene. The CDR3 consists of 13 residues. CDR3 nucleotides: TGTGCCAGCAGCTGGGGACAGGAGGACGAGCAGTACTTC. It encodes CASSWGQEDEQYF.

The J gene is TRBJ1-2, the V gene TRBV25-1; D is uncertain. Trimming pared 8 bases from V and 4 bases from J, leaving 11 bases between. The V gene's germline CDR1 is MGHDK and CDR2 SYGVNS. The CDR3 has 12 amino acids. The CDR3 is CASEGGIYGYTF. The CDR3, as DNA: TGTGCCAGCGAGGGAGGGATCTATGGCTACACCTTC.

This clone came up once. This chain links TRBV9 with TRBJ1-2; possibly TRBD1 for D (5 bases). CDR1 is SGDLS, CDR2 YYNGEE, per germline. This CDR3 spans 15 amino acids. The V and J ends lost 0 bases and 0 bases respectively, with 9 bases between them. The CDR3 nucleotides read TGTGCCAGCAGCGTAGGACAGCCTACTAACTATGGCTACACCTTC. This encodes CASSVGQPTNYGYTF.

The chain carries TRBV23-1 and TRBJ2-1; D remains ambiguous. TRBV23-1 is labeled an ORF, and its function is uncertain. Trimming cost V 11 bases and J 10 bases, with 9 bases left between them. This CDR3 is built from 9 residues. CDR3 coding DNA: TGCGCCCCCGCCCGGGAGCAGTTCTTC. Its protein product is CAPAREQFF.

The chain has TRBV7-2 and TRBJ1-1, with TRBD1 matching over 10 bases. Germline V gene sequence: CDR1 SGHTA, CDR2 FQGNSA. The length of the CDR3 is 17 residues. V was clipped by 0 bases and J by 6 bases; unmatched bases: 10. The CDR3 nucleotides are TGTGCCAGCAGCTTAGCTTCCCCGGGACAGGGGTGGGCTGAAGCTTTCTTT. Amino acids: CASSLASPGQGWAEAFF.

The chain combines TRBV30 with TRBJ2-2, with 15 bases aligning to TRBD2. With 4 bases clipped from V and 2 bases from J, the junction kept 11 bases outside the gene matches. The CDR3 spans 19 residues. Germline CDR1 GTSNPN, CDR2 SVGIG (reference sequence). CDR3 coding DNA: TGTGCCTGGATTCAGCTGGAGGGACTAGCGGGAGGCAACACCGGGGAGCTGTTTTTT. As protein: CAWIQLEGLAGGNTGELFF.

The V and J genes are TRBV5-5 and TRBJ2-1, with a weak D call TRBD2 (5 bases). Germline V lookup: CDR1 SGHKS, CDR2 YYEKEE (reference sequence). V was cut by 4 bases and J by 8 bases, with 10 bases left in between. The CDR3 spans 12 residues. The CDR3 sequence is CASSVQDYEQFF. CDR3 DNA: TGTGCCAGCAGCGTGCAGGACTATGAGCAGTTCTTC. Combining the CDR3 with reference TRBV5-5 and TRBJ2-1 gives the whole variable domain DAGVTQSPTHLIKTRGQQVTLRCSPISGHKSVSWYQQVLGQGPQFIFQYYEKEERGRGNFPDRFSARQFPNYSSELNVNALLLGDSALYLCASSVQDYEQFFGPGTRLTVL.

The chain has TRBV30 and TRBJ2-7, with a tentative D call TRBD1 (5 bases). Per the germline V gene, CDR1 is GTSNPN and CDR2 is SVGIG (reference sequence). The V end lost 4 bases, the J end lost 6 bases, and 16 bases lay between the germline ends. This CDR3 has 13 residues. CDR3 bases: TGTGCCTGGATGCAGGGCGCGCGGCGCGAGCAGTACTTC. Amino acid sequence: CAWMQGARREQYF. Supplemented by reference TRBV30 and TRBJ2-7, the full variable domain reads SQTIHQWPATLVQPVGSPLSLECTVEGTSNPNLYWYRQAAGRGLQLLFYSVGIGQISSEVPQNLSASRPQDRQFILSSKKLLLSDSGFYLCAWMQGARREQYFGPGTRLTVT.

This chain uses TRBV19 with TRBJ2-3, with TRBD2 identical over 12 bases. V trimming: 5 bases; J trimming: 6 bases; junction bases outside the gene matches: 6. The CDR3 is made up of 15 amino acids. Germline CDR1 reads LNHDA; CDR2 reads SQIVND (reference sequence). The CDR3: CASSPTGTSGDTQYF. In nucleotides, the CDR3 is TGTGCCAGTAGTCCGACGGGGACTAGCGGGGATACGCAGTATTTT.

The V and J genes are TRBV10-3 and TRBJ1-2, with a possible D match to TRBD1 (6 bases). V was trimmed by 6 bases and J by 1 base, leaving 12 bases between them. This CDR3 comprises 14 residues. Germline CDR1 reads ENHRY; CDR2 reads SYGVKD. CDR3 protein: CAIRPDRYNYGYTF. For the CDR3, the DNA is TGTGCCATCAGGCCGGACAGATATAACTATGGCTACACCTTC.

The genes are TRBV5-1 and TRBJ1-1; 7 bases align to TRBD1. The CDR3 runs 15 residues. Trimming removed 3 bases from V and 1 base from J; junction bases left unmatched: 6. The V gene's germline CDR1 is SGHRS and CDR2 YFSETQ. CDR3 protein: CASSSGDSRNTEAFF. CDR3 DNA: TGCGCCAGCAGCTCCGGGGACAGTCGGAACACTGAAGCTTTCTTT. The full variable domain, its missing parts supplied by reference TRBV5-1 and TRBJ1-1, is KAGVTQTPRYLIKTRGQQVTLSCSPISGHRSVSWYQQTPGQGLQFLFEYFSETQRNKGNFPGRFSGRQFSNSRSEMNVSTLELGDSALYLCASSSGDSRNTEAFFGQGTRLTVV.

The V call is TRBV5-1, the J call TRBJ2-7, with a tentative D call TRBD2 (5 bases). There are 13 residues in the CDR3. Germline CDR1 and CDR2: SGHRS and YFSETQ. V was shortened by 5 bases and J by 2 bases, with 11 bases between the two germline ends. The CDR3 DNA is TGCGCCAGCAGTTACGACGGGACCTACGAGCAGTACTTC. Its protein is CASSYDGTYEQYF.

Points on this clone: This same CDR3 is encoded by further DNA sequences in the sample. The rearrangement joins TRBV7-2 to TRBJ2-5; D is undetermined. CDR3 size: 13 residues. V was cut by 1 base and J by 4 bases, with 7 bases left in between. Germline V gives CDR1 SGHTA, CDR2 FQGNSA. DNA for the CDR3: TGTGCCAGCAGCTTAGTTCCGGGAGAGACCCAGTACTTC. As protein: CASSLVPGETQYF.